Listed below are T cell receptor beta chains from one sample, sequenced in a study of TIL therapy for anti-PD-1-resistant metastatic lung cancer. TCRdb keeps only in-frame clones here, not all; method: immunoSEQ multiplex PCR. This table has 40,000 to 55,000 clones, 70% to 80% appearing once. Here the sequenced sample was blood, taken at baseline. The source of these receptors is a woman aged 25 to 80 with non-small cell lung cancer. Each CDR3 is given with its conserved first and last residue. The D gene is left open where the match is weak. Clone size appears in some rows only: once, few, many, or a class for an expanded clone.

>TRBV7-2|NA|TRBJ2-7|NA
TGTGCCAGCAGCCACAGGACGGGTCGGGACTACGAGCAGTACTTC
CASSHRTGRDYEQYF
>TRBV5-1|TRBD1|TRBJ1-6|NA
TGCGCCAGCAGCTTCAATACAGGGGGCGAGAATTCACCCCTCCACTTT
CASSFNTGGENSPLHF
>TRBV6-5|TRBD2|TRBJ2-5|NA
TGTGCCAGCCGGGGGCTAGCGGGAGGGGACGAGACCCAGTACTTC
CASRGLAGGDETQYF
>TRBV29-1|NA|TRBJ2-1|NA
TGCAGCGCCCTGCCCTTTGGTAATGAGCAGTTCTTC
CSALPFGNEQFF
>TRBV11-2|NA|TRBJ2-1|NA
TGTGCCAGCAGCTTAGATCTAGAAGGCAATGAGCAGTTCTTC
CASSLDLEGNEQFF
>TRBV6-5|TRBD2|TRBJ2-7|NA
TGTGCCAGCAGTTACTCGCCTAGCGGGACCTCCTACGAGCAGTACTTC
CASSYSPSGTSYEQYF
>TRBV28|TRBD1|TRBJ2-6|NA
TGTGCCAGCAGTTTTCCCCCGACAGGGACCGGGGCCAACGTCCTGACTTTC
CASSFPPTGTGANVLTF
>TRBV11-1|NA|TRBJ1-1|once
TGTGCCAGCAGCTTAACCGGGCCCCGGGAAAGAGCTTTCTTT
CASSLTGPRERAFF
>TRBV28|NA|TRBJ1-5|NA
TGTGCCAGCCGGACTCCTGGGGCCAATCAGCCCCAGCATTTT
CASRTPGANQPQHF
>TRBV7-9|NA|TRBJ1-1|NA
TGTGCCAGCAGCCTACTAATCGGGGGGCGCACTGAAGCTTTCTTT
CASSLLIGGRTEAFF
>TRBV5-3|TRBD2|TRBJ2-7|NA
TGTGCCAGAAGCTTGAGGGCAGCGGGAATATCGTGCCTAGGGCGCTACGAGCAGTACTTC
CARSLRAAGISCLGRYEQYF
>TRBV5-4|TRBD1|TRBJ2-1|NA
TGTGCCAGCAGCCGTGACAGGGGGCGCAGGAATGAGCAGTTCTTC
CASSRDRGRRNEQFF
>TRBV2|NA|TRBJ2-1|NA
TGTGCCAGCAGTGAGACATCGGCACTAAATGAGCAGTTCTTC
CASSETSALNEQFF
>TRBV30|TRBD1|TRBJ2-7|NA
TGTGCCTGGAGTCCACCGGGACAGGGGGCGCGCGAGCAGTACTTC
CAWSPPGQGAREQYF
>TRBV5-1|NA|TRBJ2-5|NA
TGCGCCAGCAGCTTGGGGCTTCCGGAGACCCAGTACTTC
CASSLGLPETQYF
>TRBV19|NA|TRBJ2-5|NA
TGTGCCAGTAGTATCATCTCCGGCCAAGAGACCCAGTACTTC
CASSIISGQETQYF
>TRBV28|NA|TRBJ1-5|NA
TGTGCCAGCAGTCCAACTATGCGACAAGGCAATCAGCCCCAGCATTTT
CASSPTMRQGNQPQHF
>TRBV14|NA|TRBJ2-1|NA
TGTGCCAGCAGCCAAGGGCCTTTAAGGGGAAACAATGAGCAGTTCTTC
CASSQGPLRGNNEQFF
>TRBV19|TRBD1|TRBJ1-2|NA
TGTGCCAGTAGTATGCTAAGGAGACAGGGCGATGGCTACACCTTC
CASSMLRRQGDGYTF
>TRBV21-1|NA|TRBJ2-7|NA
TGTGCCAGCAGCACTAAGGGGAGGGGGTCGTCCTACGAGCAGTACTTC
CASSTKGRGSSYEQYF
>TRBV6-5|NA|TRBJ1-1|NA
TGTGCCAGCAGTTACTCGTTTTCGAACACTGAAGCTTTCTTT
CASSYSFSNTEAFF
>TRBV2|TRBD2|TRBJ2-1|NA
TGTGCCATCGTCGGGGGGACGGCCTACAATGAGCAGTTCTTC
CAIVGGTAYNEQFF
>TRBV5-1|TRBD1|TRBJ1-4|once
TGCGCCAGCAGATCAGACAGGGGGCACGAAAAACTGTTTTTT
CASRSDRGHEKLFF
>TRBV18|NA|TRBJ2-5|NA
TGTGCCAGCTCACCTCCACCTCAAGAGACCCAGTACTTC
CASSPPPQETQYF
>TRBV6-1|TRBD1|TRBJ2-7|NA
TGTGCCAGCAGTGAACTTGGGGGACAGGGGGCTAAAGAGCAGTACTTC
CASSELGGQGAKEQYF
>TRBV19|TRBD2|TRBJ2-3|NA
TGTGCCAGTCCTCATACTACTAGCGGGGACTCAGATACGCAGTATTTT
CASPHTTSGDSDTQYF
>TRBV19|NA|TRBJ1-4|once
TGTGCCAGTAGTATTTTCGGAGGGGGAATTGAAAAACTGTTTTTT
CASSIFGGGIEKLFF
>TRBV11-3|NA|TRBJ2-3|NA
TGTGCCAGCAGCTTAGCGCTTGGGGGTACGCAGTATTTT
CASSLALGGTQYF
>TRBV7-9|TRBD2|TRBJ2-2|NA
TGTGCCAGCAGCCCAGCGGGGATCGGCACCGGGGAGCTGTTTTTT
CASSPAGIGTGELFF
>TRBV9|TRBD2|TRBJ2-5|few
TGTGCCAGCAGCGTAGAGGGTAGCGGGGGAGAGACCCAGTACTTC
CASSVEGSGGETQYF
>TRBV4-3|TRBD2|TRBJ2-1|NA
TGCGCCAGCAGCCAAGGACCTAGCGGGGGGGAGGTCAATGAGCAGTTCTTC
CASSQGPSGGEVNEQFF
>TRBV5-4|NA|TRBJ2-2|NA
TGTGCCAGCAGCTGGGGTTCCGGGGAGCTGTTTTTT
CASSWGSGELFF
>TRBV28|NA|TRBJ2-1|NA
TGTGCCAGCAGTTTAACGAAGGTCCCTCTCAATGAGCAGTTCTTC
CASSLTKVPLNEQFF
>TRBV2|NA|TRBJ2-1|NA
TGTGCCAAAAAGGTATACAATGAGCAGTTCTTC
CAKKVYNEQFF
>TRBV9|NA|TRBJ1-2|NA
TGTGCCAGCAGCGTAGTTGGGAACTATGGCTACACCTTC
CASSVVGNYGYTF
>TRBV9|NA|TRBJ1-2|NA
TGTGCCAGCAGCTCCGACCAGGGGCGGGCTGGCTACACCTTC
CASSSDQGRAGYTF
>TRBV28|TRBD2|TRBJ2-7|NA
TGTGCCAGCAGTTTTACCGGGACTAGCGGCCTCTACGAGCAGTACTTC
CASSFTGTSGLYEQYF
>TRBV18|NA|TRBJ2-5|NA
TGTGCCAGCTCACTCGGGGCAGAAGAGACCCAGTACTTC
CASSLGAEETQYF
>TRBV19|TRBD1|TRBJ1-4|once
TGTGCCAGTAGCCCTTCCACAGGCAGGGGGGAACTGTTTTTT
CASSPSTGRGELFF
>TRBV28|NA|TRBJ2-3|NA
TGTGCCAGCAGTTGGGAGGGGGTAGATACGCAGTATTTT
CASSWEGVDTQYF
>TRBV14|NA|TRBJ2-1|NA
TGTGCCAGCAGCCAGTATAGTGAGCAGTTCTTC
CASSQYSEQFF
>TRBV11-2|NA|TRBJ1-2|few
TGTGCCAGCAGCTTGGTAAACTATGGCTACACCTTC
CASSLVNYGYTF
>TRBV21-1|NA|TRBJ2-1|NA
TGTGCCAGGGAAGACAGGGGGCTTTACAATGAGCAGTTCTTC
CAREDRGLYNEQFF
>TRBV7-8|TRBD1|TRBJ1-2|NA
TGTGCCAGCAGCTTAGGGGACAGGGTGGAAGGCTACACCTTC
CASSLGDRVEGYTF
>TRBV25-1|NA|TRBJ2-1|NA
TGTGCCAGCAGTGAATGGGTAGGCAATGAGCAGTTCTTC
CASSEWVGNEQFF
>TRBV5-1|NA|TRBJ1-1|NA
TGCGCCAGCAGCTTGGTAGTATCAGGATCCACTGAAGCTTTCTTT
CASSLVVSGSTEAFF
>TRBV6-5|NA|TRBJ1-2|few
TGTGCCAGCACCTCAAAGGGGAGGGATGGCTACACCTTC
CASTSKGRDGYTF
>TRBV14|TRBD1|TRBJ2-1|NA
TGTGCCAGCAGCCAAGATATCGGGACAGGGGATTATTACAATGAGCAGTTCTTC
CASSQDIGTGDYYNEQFF
>TRBV18|TRBD2|TRBJ2-1|once
TGTGCCAGCTCACCCGTAGCGGGAGTAATGAATGAGCAGTTCTTC
CASSPVAGVMNEQFF
>TRBV7-9|TRBD2|TRBJ2-1|NA
TGTGCCAGCAGCTTCGGGGCGGGAGGTCACAATGAGCAGTTCTTC
CASSFGAGGHNEQFF